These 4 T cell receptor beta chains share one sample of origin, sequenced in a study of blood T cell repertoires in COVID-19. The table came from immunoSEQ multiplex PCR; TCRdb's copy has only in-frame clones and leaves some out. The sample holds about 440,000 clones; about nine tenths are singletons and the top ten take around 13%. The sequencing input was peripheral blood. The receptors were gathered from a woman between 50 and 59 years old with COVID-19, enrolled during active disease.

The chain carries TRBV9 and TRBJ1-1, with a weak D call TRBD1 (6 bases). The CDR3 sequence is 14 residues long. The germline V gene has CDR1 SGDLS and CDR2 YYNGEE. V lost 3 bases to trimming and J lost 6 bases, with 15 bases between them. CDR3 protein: CASSGHREGSEAFF. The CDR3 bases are TGTGCCAGCAGCGGGCACAGGGAGGGATCTGAAGCTTTCTTT.

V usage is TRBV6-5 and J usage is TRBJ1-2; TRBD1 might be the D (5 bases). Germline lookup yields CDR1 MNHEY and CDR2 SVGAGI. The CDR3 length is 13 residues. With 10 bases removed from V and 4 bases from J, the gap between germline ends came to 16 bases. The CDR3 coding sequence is TGTGCCACAGCCCCACGGGGGAGCTATGGCTACACCTTC. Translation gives CATAPRGSYGYTF.

CDR3: CASSQGRQGNQPQHF. The DNA of the CDR3 is TGTGCCAGCAGCCAGGGTAGACAGGGCAATCAGCCCCAGCATTTT. The chain has TRBV4-2 and TRBJ1-5; perhaps TRBD1 as D (6 bases). The CDR3 is made up of 15 amino acids. Germline V gives CDR1 LGHNA, CDR2 YNFKEQ. V shed 3 bases and J shed 2 bases, with 11 bases lying between them.

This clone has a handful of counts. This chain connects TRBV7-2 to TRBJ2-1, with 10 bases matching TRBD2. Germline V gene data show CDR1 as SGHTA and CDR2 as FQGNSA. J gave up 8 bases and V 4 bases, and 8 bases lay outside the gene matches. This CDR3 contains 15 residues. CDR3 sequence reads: CASSSTSGVGYEQFF. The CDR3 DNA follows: TGTGCCAGCAGCTCCACTAGCGGGGTCGGCTATGAGCAGTTCTTC.